A selection of T cell receptor beta chains follows, all from one sample in a study of CD8 T cells in Susac syndrome. TCRdb analysed the immunoSEQ multiplex PCR reads with MiXCR anew, one entry per CDR3 protein. The sample carries some 120,000 distinct CDR3 sequences, over 85% recorded once. The sequencing sample was made of CD8+ T cells from PBMCs. The receptors were sampled from a human donor with multiple sclerosis. Each CDR3 is given without its conserved first and last residue. Each record gives: CDR3 protein, V gene.

cdr3_aa: SATVTSGYTDTQY
v_call: TRBV29-1

cdr3_aa: ASSSWFGQALQHGSNIQY
v_call: TRBV5-6

cdr3_aa: ASSSPWDATNEKLF
v_call: TRBV7-9

cdr3_aa: ASTSDREQDTQY
v_call: TRBV27

cdr3_aa: ASSPRGEGGNEQF
v_call: TRBV14

cdr3_aa: ASSHSAGGAYNEQF
v_call: TRBV7-2

cdr3_aa: ASSPRGGPNIQY
v_call: TRBV13

cdr3_aa: ASSFAGGPHEQF
v_call: TRBV7-9

cdr3_aa: ASSVGSSGRGADTQY
v_call: TRBV9

cdr3_aa: ATSSTSGTVTYEQY
v_call: TRBV15

cdr3_aa: ASSQVIAGRTDTQY
v_call: TRBV4-2

cdr3_aa: SVGTSGRTDTQY
v_call: TRBV29-1

cdr3_aa: ASSPSGRAETQY
v_call: TRBV9

cdr3_aa: ASSLRPLDEQY
v_call: TRBV28

cdr3_aa: ASSLKGYATGELF
v_call: TRBV11-3

cdr3_aa: ASSQDRLGGQF
v_call: TRBV7-7

cdr3_aa: SEGCRDRGHNEQF
v_call: TRBV29-1

cdr3_aa: ASSFAGEYEQY
v_call: TRBV27

cdr3_aa: ASSLRAEGSYEQY
v_call: TRBV11-2

cdr3_aa: SARDRGLNTEAF
v_call: TRBV20-1

cdr3_aa: ASSRGPKVNYGYT
v_call: TRBV11-2

cdr3_aa: ASSWDIWPLANYGYT
v_call: TRBV7-9

cdr3_aa: ASSLREFNYGYT
v_call: TRBV13

cdr3_aa: ASSSGGKDTEAF
v_call: TRBV6-5

cdr3_aa: ASSIGTAGSMDYT
v_call: TRBV12-3/TRBV12-4

cdr3_aa: ASSLWQTYEQY
v_call: TRBV5-1

cdr3_aa: ASSLYSRGLAHNEQF
v_call: TRBV7-6

cdr3_aa: ASSAPGTRLESLH
v_call: TRBV25-1

cdr3_aa: ASSQDLRAQPQH
v_call: TRBV4-2

cdr3_aa: ASRPGWGNTGELF
v_call: TRBV27

cdr3_aa: ASSPSGGMADTQY
v_call: TRBV7-2

cdr3_aa: ASAPNQGYT
v_call: TRBV18

cdr3_aa: ASSELPGTNYGYT
v_call: TRBV6-1

cdr3_aa: ASSFQRGGRSPLH
v_call: TRBV27

cdr3_aa: ASSGTGTPYGYT
v_call: TRBV12-3/TRBV12-4

cdr3_aa: ASSLGRADTQY
v_call: TRBV7-7

cdr3_aa: SAPEDRGDYEQY
v_call: TRBV20-1

cdr3_aa: ASSFFTVPQETQY
v_call: TRBV5-1

cdr3_aa: ASTTSGGTQETQY
v_call: TRBV6-5

cdr3_aa: ASSPATGIDEQY
v_call: TRBV5-1

cdr3_aa: ASSPRDSMQF
v_call: TRBV5-1

cdr3_aa: ASSWGQGPDEQY
v_call: TRBV5-1

cdr3_aa: ASSLIWETQY
v_call: TRBV7-6

cdr3_aa: ASSGSTEQY
v_call: TRBV28

cdr3_aa: ASSELQPQH
v_call: TRBV6-1